A selection of T cell receptor beta chains follows, all from one sample in a study of blood T cell repertoires in COVID-19. The protocol was immunoSEQ multiplex PCR, while the TCRdb copy is restricted to in-frame clones and leaves out a portion. The profile shows over 150,000 clones, about 86% of them singletons. What was sequenced was peripheral blood. Receptors were obtained from a man aged 45-65 years with active or convalescent COVID-19. Each CDR3 is given with its conserved first and last residue. The order of the fields is CDR3 DNA, CDR3 protein, V gene, D gene, CDR3 length, clone size, J gene. The D gene is left open where the match is weak. Size values are once, few and many counts, or a class for expanded clones, and some rows have none.

TGTGCCAGCAGCCCAGGTGGACTAGCGGCACCGACAAGCTACAATGAGCAGTTCTTC	CASSPGGLAAPTSYNEQFF	TRBV11-2	TRBD2	19	.	TRBJ2-1
TGTGCCAGCAGCTCCCGGTCCCCTCTAGGCTACACCTTC	CASSSRSPLGYTF	TRBV11-2	.	13	.	TRBJ1-2
TGCGCCAGCAGCGGGACAGTCGAAGGAAACACCATATATTTT	CASSGTVEGNTIYF	TRBV10-2	TRBD1	14	.	TRBJ1-3
TGTGCCACGAGGGTAGGGAGTGTGAATGAGCAGTTCTTC	CATRVGSVNEQFF	TRBV6-5	.	13	.	TRBJ2-1
TGTGCCAGCAGCTTAGGGCCGAACACTGAAGCTTTCTTT	CASSLGPNTEAFF	TRBV11-3	.	13	few	TRBJ1-1
TGCGCCAGCAGCTTGGAACAGGGGTGGGCTGGCTACACCTTC	CASSLEQGWAGYTF	TRBV5-1	TRBD1	14	.	TRBJ1-2
TGTGCCAGCAGTTCTACAGGGCCACGGGAGACCCAGTACTTC	CASSSTGPRETQYF	TRBV4-2	.	14	.	TRBJ2-5
TGTGCCAGCAGTTTACTTGGGACAGGGGAAGAGACCCAGTACTTC	CASSLLGTGEETQYF	TRBV6-5	TRBD1	15	.	TRBJ2-5
TGTGCCAGCACCACGGGACTAGCGGGGGGGTTGGAGACCCAGTACTTC	CASTTGLAGGLETQYF	TRBV2	TRBD2	16	.	TRBJ2-5
TGTGCCAGCAGGGGACAGGGTTTTAGGACAGATACGCAGTATTTT	CASRGQGFRTDTQYF	TRBV6-5	TRBD1	15	.	TRBJ2-3
TGTGCCAGCTCGCCAGAACAGGGAGAGACCCAGTACTTC	CASSPEQGETQYF	TRBV18	.	13	.	TRBJ2-5
TGCAGTGCCGCAGATAATCAGCCCCAGCATTTT	CSAADNQPQHF	TRBV20-1	.	11	.	TRBJ1-5
TGTGCCAGCCGTGTAGCGGGAGACCCCCTTGAGCAGTTCTTC	CASRVAGDPLEQFF	TRBV7-2	TRBD2	14	.	TRBJ2-1
TGTGCCAGCAGCTTAGTAGCGGGAGGTAACACCGGGGAGCTGTTTTTT	CASSLVAGGNTGELFF	TRBV7-2	TRBD2	16	.	TRBJ2-2
TGTGCCAGCAGCTTGTTTATGACAGGCAACTATGGCTACACCTTC	CASSLFMTGNYGYTF	TRBV5-8	.	15	.	TRBJ1-2
TGTGCCTGGGCGAGTCTGTCCTACAATGAGCAGTTCTTC	CAWASLSYNEQFF	TRBV30	.	13	.	TRBJ2-1
TGTGCCAGCATTCCTTATCGGGGTATTCGCTATGGCTACACCTTC	CASIPYRGIRYGYTF	TRBV11-2	.	15	.	TRBJ1-2
TGTGCCAGCAGCGTAGACCTAGCGGGAGCATACGAGCAGTACTTC	CASSVDLAGAYEQYF	TRBV9	TRBD2	15	.	TRBJ2-7
TGTGCCAGCAGCTTGGCAACAGGGGGTGGCGAGCAGTACTTC	CASSLATGGGEQYF	TRBV5-6	TRBD1	14	.	TRBJ2-7
TGTGCCAGCAGTCCTCTCTCTTTAGATCAGCCCCAGCATTTT	CASSPLSLDQPQHF	TRBV27	.	14	.	TRBJ1-5